These 20 T cell receptor beta chains came from one sample sequenced in a study of Ad26.COV2.S vaccination and SARS-CoV-2 variants. Method: immunoSEQ multiplex PCR; TCRdb's copy keeps in-frame clones and lacks some. The profile covers 400,000 to 450,000 clones, with about nine tenths appearing a single time and 1.5% to 2% taken by the ten largest. Treatment of the sample: some 19 received Ad26.COV2.S at low or high dose, single or two shots; several received placebo; per-sample allocation not given. After the first vaccine or placebo injection, samples were drawn on day 63. Sequencing was performed on peripheral blood, taken in a trial of Ad26.COV2.S vaccine versus placebo. These receptors came from a person aged 18-60 years who received the Ad26.COV2.S COVID-19 vaccine or a placebo.

The CDR3 region has the DNA TGCAGCGTTAAACCGGAACCCTTGGAGACCCAGTACTTC. Protein: CSVKPEPLETQYF. The chain is built from TRBV29-1 and TRBJ2-5; no firm D call. In germline, CDR1 is SQVTM, CDR2 ANQGSEA. Between the trimmed V and J ends, which lost 5 bases and 5 bases, there was a span of 15 bases. The CDR3 loop spans 13 amino acids.

This clone was observed a single time. This chain uses TRBV15 with TRBJ1-3; no definite D call. This CDR3 is 15 amino acids long. V was cut by 3 bases and J by 3 bases, with 12 bases left in between. CDR1 and CDR2 (germline): LNHNV, YYDKDF (reference sequence). DNA of the CDR3: TGTGCCACCAGCAGTGGCCTGGGAGTTGGAAACACCATATATTTT. This gives the protein CATSSGLGVGNTIYF.

CDR3 amino acids: CATGGLAGANEQFF. Written as DNA, the CDR3 is TGTGCCACCGGGGGACTAGCGGGGGCCAATGAGCAGTTCTTC. The chain recombines TRBV5-6 with TRBJ2-1; 14 positions match TRBD2. The V gene end was trimmed by 9 bases and the J gene end by 6 bases; junction bases not matched to a gene: 5. This CDR3 has 14 residues. Germline V lookup: CDR1 SGHDT, CDR2 YYEEEE.

The V call is TRBV5-1, the J call TRBJ2-1; TRBD2 matches at 10 bases. The V and J ends lost 0 bases and 6 bases, in that order; junction bases with no gene match: 6. CDR3 size: 16 residues. Per the germline V gene, CDR1 is SGHRS and CDR2 is YFSETQ. The CDR3 loop reads CASSLAVPSGGNEQFF. The CDR3 nucleotides are TGCGCCAGCAGCTTGGCCGTGCCTAGCGGGGGCAATGAGCAGTTCTTC.

The CDR3 is CASSFAGADYGYTF. CDR3 nucleotide sequence: TGTGCCAGCAGTTTTGCTGGGGCGGACTATGGCTACACCTTC. The V and J genes are TRBV28 and TRBJ1-2; D is perhaps TRBD1 (5 bases). Germline V CDR1 and CDR2: MDHEN, SYDVKM. The CDR3 totals 14 residues. V gave up 3 bases and J gave up 3 bases, with 11 bases separating them.

The CDR3 spells CASSPTFSGGGETQYF. The CDR3 coding sequence is TGTGCCAGCTCACCAACATTTTCCGGCGGTGGGGAGACCCAGTACTTC. This sequence joins TRBV18 and TRBJ2-5; D unclear. CDR3 size: 16 residues. Trimming shortened V by 2 bases and J by 5 bases, and 18 bases separated the two germline ends. CDR1 and CDR2 (germline): KGHSH, LQKENI.

This chain connects TRBV30 to TRBJ2-1, with D unclear. The CDR3 extends over 14 amino acids. V shed 0 bases and J shed 4 bases, with 10 bases lying between them. Germline CDR1 GTSNPN, CDR2 SVGIG (reference sequence). Here the CDR3 DNA reads TGTGCCTGGAGTGTACGGTTGGGTTACAATGAGCAGTTCTTC. Amino acid sequence: CAWSVRLGYNEQFF.

The chain has TRBV11-2 and TRBJ2-3; TRBD1 matches at 7 bases. Losses at the gene ends were 1 base for V and 4 bases for J; bases not matched to a gene: 8. In germline, CDR1 is SGHAT, CDR2 FQNNGV. The CDR3 length is 16 residues. This CDR3 reads CASSLGYRGGADTQYF. CDR3 in DNA: TGTGCCAGCAGCTTAGGATACAGGGGTGGCGCAGATACGCAGTATTTT.

This clone was found once. The rearrangement joins TRBV19 to TRBJ1-1; unclear D gene. Per the germline V gene, CDR1 is LNHDA and CDR2 is SQIVND (reference sequence). The CDR3 is made up of 11 amino acids. The V and J ends lost 9 bases and 6 bases respectively, with 11 bases between them. CDR3 bases: TGTGCCAGCCAGTTCGGGCCTGAAGCTTTCTTT. Translating it yields CASQFGPEAFF. The variable domain in full, completed from reference TRBV19 and TRBJ1-1, reads DGGITQSPKYLFRKEGQNVTLSCEQNLNHDAMYWYRQDPGQGLRLIYYSQIVNDFQKGDIAEGYSVSREKKESFPLTVTSAQKNPTAFYLCASQFGPEAFFGQGTRLTVV.

The chain combines TRBV9 with TRBJ1-3; D remains ambiguous. Trimming took off 5 bases at V and 4 bases at J, with 4 bases between the two ends. There are 11 residues in the CDR3. Germline lookup yields CDR1 SGDLS and CDR2 YYNGEE. CDR3 loop: CASSPGNTIYF. The CDR3 nucleotides are TGTGCCAGCAGTCCAGGAAACACCATATATTTT.

This clone appeared a single time. This CDR3 is also generated by other DNA sequences in the sample. This chain joins TRBV6-2 or TRBV6-3 and TRBJ1-1; D is unclear. The CDR3 has 11 amino acids. Germline values: CDR1 MNHEY, CDR2 SVGEGT. Deletions cut 5 bases from V and 1 base from J, with 2 bases between. In nucleotides, the CDR3 is TGTGCCAGCAGTAGGAACACTGAAGCTTTCTTT. The encoded protein is CASSRNTEAFF.

V gene TRBV7-2 combines with J gene TRBJ1-5; the match to TRBD1 covers 7 bases. V was clipped by 6 bases and J by 10 bases; unmatched bases: 9. The CDR3 runs to 13 residues. The germline gives CDR1 SGHTA, CDR2 FQGNSA. This chain's CDR3 is CASRSGGGAPQHF. DNA of the CDR3: TGTGCCAGCAGGTCTGGAGGGGGCGCACCCCAGCATTTT. The whole variable domain, remainder taken from reference TRBV7-2 and TRBJ1-5, is GAGVSQSPSNKVTEKGKDVELRCDPISGHTALYWYRQSLGQGLEFLIYFQGNSAPDKSGLPSDRFSAERTGGSVSTLTIQRTQQEDSAVYLCASRSGGGAPQHFGDGTRLSIL.

The J gene is TRBJ2-3, the V gene TRBV4-1; a weak D match, TRBD2 (5 bases). Trimming took off 4 bases at V and 2 bases at J, with 16 bases between the two ends. Germline-derived CDR1 and CDR2 are MGHRA and YSYEKL. This CDR3 is built from 16 residues. The CDR3 DNA sequence: TGCGCCAGCAGCCCCACTAGAGGCGCATACACAGATACGCAGTATTTT. Its protein is CASSPTRGAYTDTQYF.

The V gene is TRBV5-1, the J gene TRBJ1-1, with D possibly TRBD1 on 6 matching bases. The CDR3 covers 13 residues. The germline CDR1 and CDR2 sequences are SGHRS and YFSETQ. V gave up 2 bases and J gave up 7 bases, with 12 bases separating them. The CDR3, as DNA: TGCGCCAGCAGCTTAAGGGGGTATGATGAAGCTTTCTTT. It yields the protein CASSLRGYDEAFF.

This rearrangement joins TRBV11-2 to TRBJ2-7; possible D gene TRBD1, 6 bases. The CDR3 totals 18 residues. Trimming shortened V by 4 bases and J by 2 bases, and 24 bases separated the two germline ends. The germline gives CDR1 SGHAT, CDR2 FQNNGV. DNA for the CDR3: TGTGCCAGCAGCTCAGGGGTTGGTACAGGGCGCCTACCCTACGAGCAGTACTTC. Protein: CASSSGVGTGRLPYEQYF.

This chain links TRBV7-6 with TRBJ2-3; 15 nucleotides match TRBD2. The V segment lost 4 bases and the J segment 9 bases; nucleotides outside the gene matches: 17. Germline CDR1 reads SGHVS; CDR2 reads FNYEAQ. The CDR3 totals 19 residues. CDR3 DNA: TGTGCCAGCAGCTCGGGACTAGCGGGGGGCCTGGTTCAAGGATGGACGCAGTATTTT. Protein sequence: CASSSGLAGGLVQGWTQYF.

This chain links TRBV2 with TRBJ1-2, with 7 bases that match TRBD1. The CDR3 runs 12 residues. The V gene's germline CDR1 is SNHLY and CDR2 FYNNEI. Trimming at V came to 10 bases and at J to 4 bases, leaving 6 bases not matched to a gene. The CDR3: CATDRVGYGYTF. The CDR3 DNA follows: TGTGCCACCGACAGGGTTGGCTATGGCTACACCTTC.

The V and J genes are TRBV7-8 and TRBJ1-6; D is unclear. V was pared by 1 base and J by 14 bases, with 15 bases between. The CDR3 is 14 amino acids. Germline loops: CDR1 SGHVS, CDR2 FQNEAQ. CDR3 loop: CASSLGTPATTLHF. The DNA for the CDR3 is TGTGCCAGCAGCTTAGGCACCCCAGCCACGACCCTCCACTTT.

V is TRBV2 and J is TRBJ2-3; D is ambiguous. V was shortened by 5 bases and J by 3 bases, with 9 bases between the two germline ends. The CDR3 sequence is 13 residues long. Germline CDR1 and CDR2: SNHLY and FYNNEI. CDR3 sequence (DNA): TGTGCCAGCAGTTTCAGCCAGACAGATACGCAGTATTTT. Encoded protein: CASSFSQTDTQYF.

The V and J genes are TRBV2 and TRBJ1-2; 7 bases fit TRBD1. With 6 bases clipped from V and 4 bases from J, the junction kept 8 bases outside the gene matches. Germline V gene lookup returns CDR1 SNHLY and CDR2 FYNNEI. This CDR3 has 14 residues. CDR3: CASSEETGLYGYTF. The CDR3 nucleotides read TGTGCCAGCAGCGAGGAGACAGGGCTCTATGGCTACACCTTC.